This T cell receptor (beta chain) emerged from a study of Tregs in tolerant kidney transplant recipients. Study-wide results and caveats: Few patients were studied, so findings need validation in larger groups.

This CDR3 comprises 14 residues. From germline, CDR1 is SEHNR and CDR2 FQNEAQ (reference sequence). Trimming removed 5 bases from V and 1 base from J, with 11 bases in between. Repertoires were generated with immunoSEQ multiplex PCR, while TCRdb's copy carries only in-frame clones and drops some. Of about 110,000 clones in the sample, 90% were seen once. In the case of this clone: Its target is not known.

The sequence was collected from a human donor who received a combined kidney and bone marrow transplant. The sample was CD4+ T cells from blood, taken before the transplant. This chain uses TRBV7-9 with TRBJ2-5; the D gene is possibly TRBD1 (6 bases). In nucleotides, the CDR3 is TGTGCCAGCAGCCCGGGGACACCCCAAGAGACCCAGTACTTC. It encodes CASSPGTPQETQYF. Together with reference TRBV7-9 and TRBJ2-5, the CDR3 gives the full variable domain: DTGVSQNPRHKITKRGQNVTFRCDPISEHNRLYWYRQTLGQGPEFLTYFQNEAQLEKSRLLSDRFSAERPKGSFSTLEIQRTEQGDSAMYLCASSPGTPQETQYFGPGTRLLVL.